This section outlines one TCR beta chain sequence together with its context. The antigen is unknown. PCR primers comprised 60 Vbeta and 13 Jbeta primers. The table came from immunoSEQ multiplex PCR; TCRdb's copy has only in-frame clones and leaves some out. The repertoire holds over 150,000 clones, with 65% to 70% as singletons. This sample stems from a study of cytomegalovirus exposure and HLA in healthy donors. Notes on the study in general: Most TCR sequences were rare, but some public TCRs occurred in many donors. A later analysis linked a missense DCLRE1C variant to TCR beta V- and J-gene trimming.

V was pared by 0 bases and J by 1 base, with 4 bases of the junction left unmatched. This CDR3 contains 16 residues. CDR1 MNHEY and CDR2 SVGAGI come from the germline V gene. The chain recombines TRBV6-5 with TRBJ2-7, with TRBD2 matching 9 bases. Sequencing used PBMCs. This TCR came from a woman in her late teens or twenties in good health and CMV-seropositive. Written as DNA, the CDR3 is TGTGCCAGCAGTTACTCGAGGACTAGCGATTCCTACGAGCAGTACTTC. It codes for CASSYSRTSDSYEQYF.